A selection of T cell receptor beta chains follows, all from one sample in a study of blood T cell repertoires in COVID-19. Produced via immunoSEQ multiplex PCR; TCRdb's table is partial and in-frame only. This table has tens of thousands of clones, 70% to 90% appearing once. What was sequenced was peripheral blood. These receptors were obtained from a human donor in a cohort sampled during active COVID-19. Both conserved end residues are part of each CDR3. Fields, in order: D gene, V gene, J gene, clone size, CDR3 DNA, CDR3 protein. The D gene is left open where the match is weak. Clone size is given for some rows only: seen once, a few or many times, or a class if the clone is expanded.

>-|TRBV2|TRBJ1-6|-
TGTGCCAGTAGGTTAGGAGCCACCAATTCACCCCTCCACTTT
CASRLGATNSPLHF
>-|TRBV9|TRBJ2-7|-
TGTGCCAGCAGCTCGACCGGGACACTTGACGAGCAGTACTTC
CASSSTGTLDEQYF
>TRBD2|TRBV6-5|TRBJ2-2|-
TGTGCCAGCAGTTACGAGACTAGCGGGAGGACCGGGGAGCTGTTTTTT
CASSYETSGRTGELFF
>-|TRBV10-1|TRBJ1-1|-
TGCGCCAGCAGTGAGTGGGATTGGACAAAGATAGAAGCTTTCTTT
CASSEWDWTKIEAFF
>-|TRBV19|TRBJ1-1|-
TGTGCCAGTAGTCTCTCCGGGAACACTGAAGCTTTCTTT
CASSLSGNTEAFF
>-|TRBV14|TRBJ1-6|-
TGTGCCAGCAGCCAAGAAGCCATGGGGAGCTCCTATAATTCACCCCTCCACTTT
CASSQEAMGSSYNSPLHF
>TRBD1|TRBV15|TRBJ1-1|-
TGTGCCACCAGCAGATCTATCACCGACAGGGAAGACGGAGCTTTCTTT
CATSRSITDREDGAFF
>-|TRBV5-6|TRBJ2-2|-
TGTGCCAGCAGCTTGGCGGGAGTTGGCACCGGGGAGCTGTTTTTT
CASSLAGVGTGELFF
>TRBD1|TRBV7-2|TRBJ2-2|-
TGTGCCAGCAGCTCGGGACAGATGAACACCGGGGAGCTGTTTTTT
CASSSGQMNTGELFF
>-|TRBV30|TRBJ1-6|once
TGTGCCTGGAGTGTGGGGGGGGAGAATTCACCCCTCCACTTT
CAWSVGGENSPLHF
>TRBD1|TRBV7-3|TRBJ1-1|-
TGTGCCAGCAGCTTAACTTTAGGGACAGGGTCTGAAGCTTTCTTT
CASSLTLGTGSEAFF
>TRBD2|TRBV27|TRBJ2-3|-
TGTGCCAGCAGTTTAGTGGGGAGGGCAGATACGCAGTATTTT
CASSLVGRADTQYF
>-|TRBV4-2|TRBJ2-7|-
TGTGCCAGCAGCCAAGATATAGACTTCCCCTACGAGCAGTACTTC
CASSQDIDFPYEQYF
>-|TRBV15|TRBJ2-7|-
TGTGCCACCAGCAGAGATAGTTTAGCCTACGAGCAGTACTTC
CATSRDSLAYEQYF
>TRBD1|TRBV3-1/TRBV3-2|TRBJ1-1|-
TGTGCCAGCAGCCAGGGGCAGACAGGGGGCTTGAGTGAAGCTTTCTTT
CASSQGQTGGLSEAFF
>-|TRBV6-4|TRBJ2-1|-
TGTGCCAGCAGTGAGGGGGGTGAGCAGTTCTTC
CASSEGGEQFF
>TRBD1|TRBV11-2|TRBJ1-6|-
TGTGCCAGCAGTCCCGGGACAGGGGATAGAAATTCACCCCTCCACTTT
CASSPGTGDRNSPLHF
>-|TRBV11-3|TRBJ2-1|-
TGTGCCAGCAGCGACGGACGGGGTCTAGGTGAGCAGTTCTTC
CASSDGRGLGEQFF
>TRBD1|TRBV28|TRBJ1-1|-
TGTGCCAGCAGTCGGACAGGAGTCTACAGTGAAGCTTTCTTT
CASSRTGVYSEAFF
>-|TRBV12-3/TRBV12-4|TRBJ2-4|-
TGTGCCAGCAGCCGGGTCAGGGATGACATTCAGTACTTC
CASSRVRDDIQYF
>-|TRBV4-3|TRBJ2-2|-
TGCGCCAGCAGCCAAGACAGACGGGCCGGGGAGCTGTTTTTT
CASSQDRRAGELFF
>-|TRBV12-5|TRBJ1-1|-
TGTGCTAGTGGTTTGGTACGACTCAGCAGTTACACTGAAGCTTTCTTT
CASGLVRLSSYTEAFF
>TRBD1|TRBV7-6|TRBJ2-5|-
TGTGCCAGCAACGACAGGGCTCAAGAGACCCAGTACTTC
CASNDRAQETQYF
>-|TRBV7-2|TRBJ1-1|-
TGTGCCAGCAGCTTAGTGGTCGGCGGGAACACTGAAGCTTTCTTT
CASSLVVGGNTEAFF
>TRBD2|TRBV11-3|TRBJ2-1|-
TGTGCCAGCAGCTTAGGTTTGAGCGGGGTCTACAATGAGCAGTTCTTC
CASSLGLSGVYNEQFF
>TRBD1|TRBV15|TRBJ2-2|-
TGTGCCACCGCCGGGACAGGGGTAACCGGGGAGCTGTTTTTT
CATAGTGVTGELFF
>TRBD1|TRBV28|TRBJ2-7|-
TGTGCCAGCAGAAAAACCGGGACAGGGTCCTACGAGCAGTACTTC
CASRKTGTGSYEQYF
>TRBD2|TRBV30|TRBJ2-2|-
TGTGCCTGGAACCCCCCAGGCGGGGGGTACACCGGGGAGCTGTTTTTT
CAWNPPGGGYTGELFF
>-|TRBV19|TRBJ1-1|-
TGTGCCAGTAGTATGTTGGGGGGGAGCACTGAAGCTTTCTTT
CASSMLGGSTEAFF
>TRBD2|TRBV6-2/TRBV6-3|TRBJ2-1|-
TGTGCCAGCAGTTACTCGGGCGGGAGGGCCGGACAGTTCTTC
CASSYSGGRAGQFF
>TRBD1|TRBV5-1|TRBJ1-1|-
TGCGCCAGCAGCTCCCGGACAGGGGGAAGCACTGAAGCTTTCTTT
CASSSRTGGSTEAFF
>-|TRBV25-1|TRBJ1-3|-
TGTGCCAGCAGTGCAGGGGTCCTCTCTGGAAACACCATATATTTT
CASSAGVLSGNTIYF
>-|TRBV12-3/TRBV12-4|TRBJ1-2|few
TGTGCCAGCAGGGAGTCTTCTAACTATGGCTACACCTTC
CASRESSNYGYTF
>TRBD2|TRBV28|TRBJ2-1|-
TGTGCCAGCAGTTCCCGACTAGCGGGGGGGATGGATGAGCAGTTCTTC
CASSSRLAGGMDEQFF
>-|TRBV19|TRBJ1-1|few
TGTGCCAGTAGTATAGATCTATGGCAGGGAACCTTGAACACTGAAGCTTTCTTT
CASSIDLWQGTLNTEAFF
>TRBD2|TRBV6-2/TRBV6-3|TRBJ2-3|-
TGTGCCAGCAGACCTAGCGGTCTCTCCGGGGATACGCAGTATTTT
CASRPSGLSGDTQYF
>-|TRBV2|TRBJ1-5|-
TGTGCCAGCAGGAGGACAGTCAGTCAGCCCCAGCATTTT
CASRRTVSQPQHF
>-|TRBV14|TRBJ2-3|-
TGTGCCAGCAGCCAATCTTTACGGGGCACAGATACGCAGTATTTT
CASSQSLRGTDTQYF
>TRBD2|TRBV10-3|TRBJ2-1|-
TGTGCCATCAGGGGGACTAGCGGGAGTCAAGACAATGAGCAGTTCTTC
CAIRGTSGSQDNEQFF
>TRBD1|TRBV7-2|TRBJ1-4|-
TGTGCCAGCAGCTTAGGCCGGGACAGAGGTGAAAAACTGTTTTTT
CASSLGRDRGEKLFF
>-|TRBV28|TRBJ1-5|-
TGTGCCAGCAGTCCCAAACTCCGCGGGCCGGGTAGCAATCAGCCCCAGCATTTT
CASSPKLRGPGSNQPQHF
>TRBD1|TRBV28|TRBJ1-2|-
TGTGCCAGCAGTGGGACAGGTCCTACTCAAGGCTACACCTTC
CASSGTGPTQGYTF
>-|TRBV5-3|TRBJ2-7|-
TGTGCCAGAAGCCTGGGGCAGAAATACGAGCAGTACTTC
CARSLGQKYEQYF
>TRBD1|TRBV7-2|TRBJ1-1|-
TGTGCCAGCAGCTCCAAGGGGACAGGGGGCCGGGGTCGGACTGAAGCTTTCTTT
CASSSKGTGGRGRTEAFF
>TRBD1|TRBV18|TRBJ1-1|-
TGTGCCAGCTCACCCGGGACAGGAGAGAACACTGAAGCTTTCTTT
CASSPGTGENTEAFF
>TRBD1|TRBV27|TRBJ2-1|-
TGTGCCAGCACTTTGACAGGGACCAATGAGCAGTTCTTC
CASTLTGTNEQFF
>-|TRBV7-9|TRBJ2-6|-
TGTGCCAGCAGCGTTAGTGGTGGGGCCAACGTCCTGACTTTC
CASSVSGGANVLTF
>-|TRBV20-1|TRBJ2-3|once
TGCAGTGCTAGTCGGACTCCAGCCGGGGCAGATACGCAGTATTTT
CSASRTPAGADTQYF
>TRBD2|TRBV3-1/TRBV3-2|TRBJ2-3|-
TGTGCCAGCAGCCAACCCCGTAGCGGGAGTTGGGATACGCAGTATTTT
CASSQPRSGSWDTQYF
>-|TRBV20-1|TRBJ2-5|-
TGCAGTGGACAGTACCAAGAGACCCAGTACTTC
CSGQYQETQYF
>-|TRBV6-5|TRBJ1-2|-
TGTGCCAGCTTGGACAGTTTCTATGGCTACACCTTC
CASLDSFYGYTF
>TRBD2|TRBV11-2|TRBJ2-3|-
TGTGCCAGCAGCTTCTTAGCGGGGGGCAGCACAGATACGCAGTATTTT
CASSFLAGGSTDTQYF
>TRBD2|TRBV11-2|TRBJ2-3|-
TGTGCCAGCAGCCCGGGACTAACATCAGATACGCAGTATTTT
CASSPGLTSDTQYF